A selection of T cell receptor beta chains follows, all from one sample in a study of cytomegalovirus exposure and HLA in healthy donors. Data came from immunoSEQ multiplex PCR; TCRdb stores just in-frame clones and leaves some out. The sample includes 200,000 or so clones, roughly 87% of them seen just once. Input material: PBMCs. The receptors were gathered from a girl under three years old in good health and CMV-seronegative. Each CDR3 is given with its conserved first and last residue. The D gene is left open where the match is weak. Only some rows state a clone size, as once, few, many or a class for expanded clones.

-	TRBJ2-7	TRBV7-2	-	TGTGCCAGCAGCTACGCCGGGTCCCCCTACGAGCAGTACTTC	CASSYAGSPYEQYF
-	TRBJ1-5	TRBV27	TRBD1	TGTGCCAGCAGACCCGGGACAGGGGACAATCAGCCCCAGCATTTT	CASRPGTGDNQPQHF
-	TRBJ2-3	TRBV1	-	TGCACCAGCAGCCGGACTAGGGCGACTAGCACAGATACGCAGTATTTT	CTSSRTRATSTDTQYF
-	TRBJ2-7	TRBV30	-	TGTGCCTGGAGCACCGGGACTTCCTACGAGCAGTACTTC	CAWSTGTSYEQYF
-	TRBJ2-1	TRBV7-3	TRBD1	TGTGCCAGCAGGAGACAGGGAGACAATGAGCAGTTCTTC	CASRRQGDNEQFF
-	TRBJ2-1	TRBV13	-	TGTGCCAGCAGCTTAGTTTCCGGTGAGCAGTTCTTC	CASSLVSGEQFF
-	TRBJ1-1	TRBV7-2	TRBD1	TGTGCCAGCAGCCCGAGTGGGACAGCGTTTACTGAAGCTTTCTTT	CASSPSGTAFTEAFF
-	TRBJ2-5	TRBV4-2	TRBD2	TGTGCCAGCAGCCAACCTAGCGGGAGGGCCCAAGAGACCCAGTACTTC	CASSQPSGRAQETQYF
-	TRBJ2-3	TRBV5-1	TRBD1	TGCGCCAGCAGCAAGGACAGGGGTGCAGATACGCAGTATTTT	CASSKDRGADTQYF
few	TRBJ1-2	TRBV29-1	-	TGCAGCGTAAGAAGACAAGTCGTTGAGGGTGGCTACACCTTC	CSVRRQVVEGGYTF
-	TRBJ1-1	TRBV9	TRBD1	TGTGCCAGCAGCGCGACGAGAGGACAGGAAGGGGCAACTTTCTTT	CASSATRGQEGATFF
-	TRBJ2-7	TRBV6-5	TRBD2	TGTGCCAGCCACCGGGGGGGGAAACCCTTCGAGCAGTACTTC	CASHRGGKPFEQYF
once	TRBJ2-7	TRBV7-8	TRBD1	TGTGCCAGCAGCTCCGTTGGTGGGACAGGCTCCTACGAGCAGTACTTC	CASSSVGGTGSYEQYF
-	TRBJ2-1	TRBV18	-	TGTGCCAGCTCACCGCGGGACAGTTACAATGAGCAGTTCTTC	CASSPRDSYNEQFF
-	TRBJ1-1	TRBV7-2	TRBD1	TGTGCCAGCAGCCTAGGACAGGAGCGGGCTTTCTTT	CASSLGQERAFF
-	TRBJ2-2	TRBV15	TRBD2	TGTGCCACCAGCCCCGCCAGAAGCGGGAGGGCCGGGGAGCTGTTTTTT	CATSPARSGRAGELFF
-	TRBJ2-7	TRBV27	TRBD2	TGTGCCAGCAGTTTATCGGTCCTAGCGGGAGGTTCCTACGAGCAGTACTTC	CASSLSVLAGGSYEQYF
once	TRBJ2-1	TRBV4-3	TRBD2	TGCGCCAGCAGCCAAGGGGCTAGCGGTATAAACAATGAGCAGTTCTTC	CASSQGASGINNEQFF
-	TRBJ1-2	TRBV29-1	TRBD1	TGCAGCGTTGGGGGACAGGGGCAAATCTATGGCTACACCTTC	CSVGGQGQIYGYTF
-	TRBJ2-2	TRBV5-1	TRBD1	TGCGCCAGCAGCACAATGTCAGGGGGCTGGGACACCGGGGAGCTGTTTTTT	CASSTMSGGWDTGELFF
-	TRBJ1-3	TRBV5-1	TRBD1	TGCGCCAGCAGCTTTGGACAGGGGGGATCGTCTGGAAACACCATATATTTT	CASSFGQGGSSGNTIYF
-	TRBJ2-2	TRBV30	-	TGTGCCTGGAAGCGGGCGAACACCGGGGAGCTGTTTTTT	CAWKRANTGELFF
-	TRBJ1-3	TRBV2	-	TGTGCCAGCATAGGGAGTCACATATATTTT	CASIGSHIYF
-	TRBJ1-6	TRBV14	TRBD1	TGTGCCAGTAAGGGACAGGGAGGGAATTCACCCCTCCACTTT	CASKGQGGNSPLHF
-	TRBJ1-1	TRBV4-1	-	TGCGCCAGCAGCCCGCCTTCGGGTAACACTGAAGCTTTCTTT	CASSPPSGNTEAFF
-	TRBJ1-2	TRBV7-3	TRBD1	TGTGCCAGCAGCTTAACCCCGGGACAGGGGCTCTATGGCTACACCTTC	CASSLTPGQGLYGYTF
-	TRBJ1-5	TRBV6-1	TRBD1	TGTGCCAGCAGTGAAGTGGGACAGCTCTTTCAGCCCCAGCATTTT	CASSEVGQLFQPQHF
-	TRBJ2-2	TRBV19	TRBD2	TGTGCCAGTAGAGAGGGAGGGTCGGACGGGGAGCTGTTTTTT	CASREGGSDGELFF
-	TRBJ2-4	TRBV19	TRBD1	TGTGCCAGTAGTCAGGGGGACATTCAGTACTTC	CASSQGDIQYF
-	TRBJ2-5	TRBV27	TRBD2	TGTGCCAGCAGTAGGACTAGTGGGAAAGAGACCCAGTACTTC	CASSRTSGKETQYF
few	TRBJ1-2	TRBV11-3	-	TGTGCCAGCACTATCCCGACAGAAAACTATGGCTACACCTTC	CASTIPTENYGYTF
-	TRBJ1-1	TRBV5-1	-	TGCGCCAGCAGCTTGGGCCGGGGTCGCGGCCCTGAAGCTTTCTTT	CASSLGRGRGPEAFF
once	TRBJ2-1	TRBV4-2	-	TGTGCCAGCAGCCAAGATCACCGGGGTAGGTACAATGAGCAGTTCTTC	CASSQDHRGRYNEQFF
-	TRBJ2-3	TRBV7-2	-	TGTGCCAGCAGCTTAGTTGCCGGGAGTAGCACAGATACGCAGTATTTT	CASSLVAGSSTDTQYF
-	TRBJ2-5	TRBV13	-	TGTGCCAGCAGCCCCAACTCAGGGTGGGAGACCCAGTACTTC	CASSPNSGWETQYF
-	TRBJ2-7	TRBV19	TRBD2	TGTGCCAGTAGTATTAGCGGGGGTATCTACGAGCAGTACTTC	CASSISGGIYEQYF
-	TRBJ2-2	TRBV6-5	-	TGTGCCAGCAGTTACTCGATTTATCGGGGGACCGGGGAGCTGTTTTTT	CASSYSIYRGTGELFF
-	TRBJ2-1	TRBV5-4	TRBD2	TGTGCCAGCAGGATAGCGGGATTCTCCTACAATGAGCAGTTCTTC	CASRIAGFSYNEQFF
-	TRBJ2-7	TRBV4-1	TRBD1	TGCGCCAGCAGCCAGGGGACAGTTTACGAGCAGTACTTC	CASSQGTVYEQYF
few	TRBJ2-2	TRBV5-1	-	TGCGCCAGCAGCTTGGTTCTAGCGACGAACACCGGGGAGCTGTTTTTT	CASSLVLATNTGELFF
-	TRBJ2-1	TRBV4-3	TRBD2	TGCGCCAGCAGCCAAGATGGTGGACTAGCGGGACGTAACAATGAGCAGTTCTTC	CASSQDGGLAGRNNEQFF
few	TRBJ2-1	TRBV9	TRBD2	TGTGCCAGCAGCGCAGGGACTAGGGCGGGCAATGAGCAGTTCTTC	CASSAGTRAGNEQFF
-	TRBJ2-2	TRBV4-3	TRBD2	TGCGCCAGCAACCAAGTGCTGCTCACTAGCGGGAGGATCAGGACCGGGGAGCTGTTTTTT	CASNQVLLTSGRIRTGELFF
-	TRBJ2-1	TRBV30	-	TGTGCCTGGAGTTCCGGGGGCTCCTACAATGAGCAGTTCTTC	CAWSSGGSYNEQFF
-	TRBJ1-2	TRBV27	TRBD1	TGTGCCAGCAGTTTACGCCCCTCTAACAGGGGGCAGCGCTATGGCTACACCTTC	CASSLRPSNRGQRYGYTF
-	TRBJ2-1	TRBV5-4	-	TGTGCCTACGCGTACTACCCCGTTAGTGAGCAGTTCTTC	CAYAYYPVSEQFF
few	TRBJ1-1	TRBV11-2	-	TGTGCCAGCAGCTTTACGGTTAACACTGAAGCTTTCTTT	CASSFTVNTEAFF
-	TRBJ2-7	TRBV9	TRBD2	TGTGCCAGCAGCGTAGGACTAGCTGAATACGAGCAGTACTTC	CASSVGLAEYEQYF
-	TRBJ1-2	TRBV30	-	TGTGCCTGGAGCCGGGGGGCTGGCTATGGCTACACCTTC	CAWSRGAGYGYTF
-	TRBJ2-2	TRBV7-8	TRBD2	TGTGCCAGCAGCTTAATTCAGGGAGCGGGAGTTAGCACCGGGGAGCTGTTTTTT	CASSLIQGAGVSTGELFF
-	TRBJ2-7	TRBV5-6	-	TGTGCCAGCGTGCCCAGAGGGAGAGCCTACGAGCAGTACTTC	CASVPRGRAYEQYF
few	TRBJ2-7	TRBV7-2	TRBD1	TGTGCCACCCAAGGGGACAGCTATTCCTACGAGCAGTACTTC	CATQGDSYSYEQYF
-	TRBJ2-7	TRBV10-3	-	TGTGCCATCAGTGACTTAGATTCCTACGAGCAGTACTTC	CAISDLDSYEQYF
-	TRBJ2-1	TRBV30	-	TGCGCCTGGAGTACTAACAATGAGCAGTTCTTC	CAWSTNNEQFF